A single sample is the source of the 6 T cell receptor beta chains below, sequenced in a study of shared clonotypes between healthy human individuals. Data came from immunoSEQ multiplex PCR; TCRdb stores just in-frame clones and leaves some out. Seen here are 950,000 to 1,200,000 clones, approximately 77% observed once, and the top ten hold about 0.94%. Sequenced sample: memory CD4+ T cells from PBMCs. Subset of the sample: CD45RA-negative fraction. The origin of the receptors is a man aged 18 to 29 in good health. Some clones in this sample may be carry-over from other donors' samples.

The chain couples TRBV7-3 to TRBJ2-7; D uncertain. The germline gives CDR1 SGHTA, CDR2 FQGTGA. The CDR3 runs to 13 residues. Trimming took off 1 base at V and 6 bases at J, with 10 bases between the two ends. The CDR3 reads CASSLINGREQYF. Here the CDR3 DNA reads TGTGCCAGCAGCTTAATCAACGGTCGCGAGCAGTACTTC.

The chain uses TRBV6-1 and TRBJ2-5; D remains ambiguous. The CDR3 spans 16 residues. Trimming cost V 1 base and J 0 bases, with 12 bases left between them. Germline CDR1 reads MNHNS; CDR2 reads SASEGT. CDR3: CASSEGASSDQETQYF. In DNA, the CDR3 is TGTGCCAGCAGTGAAGGTGCGTCTTCCGACCAAGAGACCCAGTACTTC.

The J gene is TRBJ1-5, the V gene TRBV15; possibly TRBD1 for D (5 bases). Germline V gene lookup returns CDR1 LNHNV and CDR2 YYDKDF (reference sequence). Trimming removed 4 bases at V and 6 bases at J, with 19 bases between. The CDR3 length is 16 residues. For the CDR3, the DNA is TGTGCCACCAGCACCACCGGGACCTGGAAGGGTCAGCCCCAGCATTTT. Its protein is CATSTTGTWKGQPQHF.

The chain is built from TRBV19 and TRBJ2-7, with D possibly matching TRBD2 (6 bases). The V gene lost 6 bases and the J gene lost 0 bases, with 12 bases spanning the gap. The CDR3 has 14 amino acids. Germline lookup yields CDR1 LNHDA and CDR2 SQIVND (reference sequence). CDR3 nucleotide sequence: TGTGCCAGTAGGAAGACTAGTTCCTCCTACGAGCAGTACTTC. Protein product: CASRKTSSSYEQYF.

The CDR3 coding sequence is TGTGCCAGCAGTTTAACAGGGGCCTACCGGGGCAATCAGCCCCAGCATTTT. It codes for CASSLTGAYRGNQPQHF. The rearrangement links TRBV28 to TRBJ1-5; 7 nucleotides agree with TRBD1. From germline, CDR1 is MDHEN and CDR2 SYDVKM. The V gene end was trimmed by 2 bases and the J gene end by 2 bases; junction bases not matched to a gene: 9. CDR3 length: 17 residues.

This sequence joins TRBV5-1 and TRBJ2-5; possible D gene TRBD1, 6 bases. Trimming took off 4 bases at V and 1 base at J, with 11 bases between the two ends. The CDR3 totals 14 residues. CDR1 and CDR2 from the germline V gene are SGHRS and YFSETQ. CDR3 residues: CASSRTVRQETQYF. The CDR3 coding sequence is TGCGCCAGCAGCCGGACAGTTCGCCAAGAGACCCAGTACTTC.